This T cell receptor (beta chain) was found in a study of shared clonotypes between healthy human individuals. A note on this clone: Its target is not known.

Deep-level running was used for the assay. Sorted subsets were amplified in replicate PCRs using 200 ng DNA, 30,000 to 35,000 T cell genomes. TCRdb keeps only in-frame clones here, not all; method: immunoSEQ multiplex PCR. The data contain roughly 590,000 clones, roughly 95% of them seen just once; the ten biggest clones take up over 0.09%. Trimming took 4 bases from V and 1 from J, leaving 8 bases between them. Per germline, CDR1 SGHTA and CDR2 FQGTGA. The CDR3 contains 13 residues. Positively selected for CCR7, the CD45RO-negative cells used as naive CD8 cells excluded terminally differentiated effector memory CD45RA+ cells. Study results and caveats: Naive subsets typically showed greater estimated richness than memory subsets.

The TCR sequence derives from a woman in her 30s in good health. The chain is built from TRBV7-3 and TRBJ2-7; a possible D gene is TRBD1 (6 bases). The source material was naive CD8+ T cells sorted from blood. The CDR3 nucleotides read TGTGCCAGCAGCTACGGACAGTCCTACGAGCAGTACTTC. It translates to CASSYGQSYEQYF.